This TCR beta chain emerged from a study of T cell repertoires in cytomegalovirus infection. Germline CDR1 reads LNHDA; CDR2 reads SQIVND (reference sequence). V trimming: 5 bases; J trimming: 0 bases; junction bases outside the gene matches: 7. CDR3 length: 17 amino acids. TCRdb re-analysed the reads in MiXCR, keeping a single row per CDR3 protein. The data contain hundreds of thousands of distinct CDR3 sequences, about two fifths of them singletons. Note on this clonotype: Its antigen is as yet unknown.

The source of this sequence is a human donor in good health (CMV status not recorded). Some clones in this sample may be carry-over from other donors' samples. The chain couples TRBV19 to TRBJ2-5; 12 nucleotides agree with TRBD2. The sample in question was cultured PBMCs, obtained from culture after CMV antigen stimulation. As DNA, the CDR3 is TGTGCCAGTAGTCTGGGACTAGCGGGCCTTAACCAAGAGACCCAGTACTTC. As protein: CASSLGLAGLNQETQYF.